A selection of T cell receptor beta chains follows, all from one sample in a study of control samples from healthy donors and cancer patients. Assay: immunoSEQ multiplex PCR; the TCRdb copy retains only in-frame clones and omits some. The data show over 30,000 clones, with 70% to 90% seen just once and 1.5% to 2% held by the top ten. The material sequenced was PBMCs. These receptors were obtained from a woman aged 35 to 49 with lung cancer. CDR3s include the opening cysteine and the closing phenylalanine or tryptophan. A D gene is named only where the DNA matches it firmly. Clone size is not always given. Where it is, it says once, few, many or a class for expanded clones.

v_gene	j_gene	d_gene	abundance	CDR3aa	CDR3nt
TRBV6-5	TRBJ2-2	-	-	CASKPGLNTGELFF	TGTGCCAGCAAACCGGGCCTGAACACCGGGGAGCTGTTTTTT
TRBV6-5	TRBJ1-3	-	-	CASREAPSGNTIYF	TGTGCCAGCAGGGAGGCGCCCTCTGGAAACACCATATATTTT
TRBV5-6	TRBJ2-3	-	-	CASSLGRDTDTQYF	TGTGCCAGCAGCTTGGGTCGGGACACAGATACGCAGTATTTT
TRBV6-4	TRBJ2-3	-	few	CASSASGAPTDTQYF	TGTGCCAGCAGTGCCTCGGGGGCGCCCACAGATACGCAGTATTTT
TRBV11-3	TRBJ2-3	-	once	CASSLGSSTDTQYF	TGTGCCAGCAGCTTAGGCAGTAGCACAGATACGCAGTATTTT
TRBV7-8	TRBJ2-5	-	-	CASSYGRVPGETQYF	TGTGCCAGCAGCTATGGGCGAGTCCCCGGGGAGACCCAGTACTTC
TRBV19	TRBJ2-1	-	once	CASSIGDNEQFF	TGTGCCAGTAGTATAGGGGATAATGAGCAGTTCTTC
TRBV19	TRBJ2-2	-	few	CASSIFAGELFF	TGTGCCAGTAGTATTTTCGCCGGGGAGCTGTTTTTT
TRBV7-2	TRBJ1-2	TRBD1	-	CASSLEAGGPYGYTF	TGTGCCAGCAGCTTAGAAGCAGGGGGCCCCTATGGCTACACCTTC
TRBV3-1/TRBV3-2	TRBJ2-3	-	-	CASSQELAWDTQYF	TGTGCCAGCAGCCAAGAACTAGCTTGGGATACGCAGTATTTT
TRBV2	TRBJ1-6	-	-	CASNVGYNSPLHF	TGTGCCAGCAATGTGGGGTATAATTCACCCCTCCACTTT
TRBV28	TRBJ2-3	TRBD2	-	CASSLSVAGGDDTQYF	TGTGCCAGCAGCCTTAGCGTAGCGGGGGGGGACGATACGCAGTATTTT
TRBV7-9	TRBJ1-6	-	-	CASSLYGLALHF	TGTGCCAGCAGCTTATACGGTCTGGCCCTCCACTTT
TRBV20-1	TRBJ2-5	-	-	CSASAGSGGETQYF	TGCAGTGCTAGTGCCGGCTCCGGGGGAGAGACCCAGTACTTC
TRBV5-4	TRBJ1-1	-	-	CASSDQGFAEAFF	TGTGCCAGCAGCGACCAGGGGTTCGCTGAAGCTTTCTTT
TRBV7-9	TRBJ1-1	TRBD1	-	CASSWDRGPSGTEAFF	TGTGCCAGCAGCTGGGACAGGGGGCCCTCGGGAACTGAAGCTTTCTTT
TRBV7-9	TRBJ1-1	TRBD1	-	CASSLGWGTGRNTEAFF	TGTGCCAGCAGCTTAGGGTGGGGGACAGGGAGGAACACTGAAGCTTTCTTT
TRBV7-2	TRBJ2-1	-	-	CASSFHRSSYNEQFF	TGTGCCAGCAGCTTTCACCGGAGCTCCTACAATGAGCAGTTCTTC
TRBV9	TRBJ1-2	TRBD1	-	CASSAGTGINYGYTF	TGTGCCAGCAGCGCGGGGACAGGGATTAACTATGGCTACACCTTC
TRBV28	TRBJ1-1	-	-	CASSFRGGTEAFF	TGTGCCAGCAGTTTCCGAGGGGGCACTGAAGCTTTCTTT
TRBV7-8	TRBJ1-2	-	-	CASSFFREGAGSLYGYTF	TGTGCCAGCAGCTTTTTCAGGGAGGGAGCAGGGAGTCTCTATGGCTACACCTTC
TRBV6-2/TRBV6-3	TRBJ2-5	TRBD2	-	CASSYGASGLQETQYF	TGTGCCAGCAGTTACGGGGCTAGCGGACTTCAAGAGACCCAGTACTTC
TRBV6-1	TRBJ2-2	-	few	CASSDRVGGTGELFF	TGTGCCAGCAGTGATCGAGTCGGCGGTACCGGGGAGCTGTTTTTT
TRBV5-1	TRBJ2-1	TRBD2	-	CASSLALAGGIYNEQFF	TGCGCCAGCAGCTTGGCCCTAGCGGGGGGGATATACAATGAGCAGTTCTTC
TRBV2	TRBJ2-3	-	-	CASSGSFEVVDTQYF	TGTGCCAGCAGTGGGTCTTTCGAGGTTGTGGATACGCAGTATTTT
TRBV6-6	TRBJ1-2	TRBD1	-	CASSSRTGDNYGYTF	TGTGCCAGCAGTTCACGGACAGGGGATAACTATGGCTACACCTTC
TRBV7-8	TRBJ1-5	-	-	CASSRGRGNQPQHF	TGTGCCAGCAGCCGCGGACGTGGCAATCAGCCCCAGCATTTT
TRBV14	TRBJ2-5	TRBD2	-	CASSPGLAGVRFPQETQYF	TGTGCCAGCAGCCCGGGACTAGCGGGGGTCCGATTCCCCCAAGAGACCCAGTACTTC
TRBV7-9	TRBJ1-1	TRBD1	-	CASSLADRGMAEAFF	TGTGCCAGCAGCTTAGCGGACAGGGGAATGGCTGAAGCTTTCTTT
TRBV19	TRBJ2-7	-	once	CASSIDRGRNLVHEQYF	TGTGCCAGTAGTATAGATCGAGGGAGAAATCTCGTCCACGAGCAGTACTTC
TRBV4-3	TRBJ2-3	TRBD2	-	CASSPSPGGGADTQYF	TGCGCCAGCAGCCCGTCTCCCGGCGGGGGGGCAGATACGCAGTATTTT
TRBV12-3/TRBV12-4	TRBJ1-3	-	-	CLSGHSSGNTIYF	TGTTTGTCTGGGCACAGCTCTGGAAACACCATATATTTT
TRBV5-8	TRBJ1-4	-	-	CASSATAALPEKLFF	TGTGCCAGCAGCGCCACAGCGGCACTCCCAGAAAAACTGTTTTTT
TRBV9	TRBJ2-3	-	-	CASSPTGDSDTQYF	TGTGCCAGCAGTCCCACCGGGGACTCAGATACGCAGTATTTT
TRBV3-1/TRBV3-2	TRBJ1-4	TRBD1	few	CASSQVTGGGNEKLFF	TGTGCCAGCAGCCAAGTGACAGGGGGGGGGAATGAAAAACTGTTTTTT
TRBV7-9	TRBJ1-2	-	once	CASSWGVNYGYTF	TGTGCCAGCAGCTGGGGAGTAAACTATGGCTACACCTTC
TRBV7-6	TRBJ2-1	TRBD2	-	CASSHLLGGLAGGLRYNEQFF	TGTGCCAGCAGCCACCTCCTGGGGGGACTAGCGGGGGGCCTTCGATACAATGAGCAGTTCTTC
TRBV4-1	TRBJ1-2	TRBD1	-	CASSQEQQGIYGYTF	TGCGCCAGCAGCCAAGAACAACAGGGGATCTATGGCTACACCTTC
TRBV7-3	TRBJ2-2	-	-	CASTQGNTGELFF	TGTGCCAGCACGCAGGGAAACACCGGGGAGCTGTTTTTT
TRBV13	TRBJ1-1	-	few	CASSWMNTEAFF	TGTGCCAGCAGCTGGATGAACACTGAAGCTTTCTTT
TRBV3-1/TRBV3-2	TRBJ1-2	-	-	CASSQTGRPYYGYTF	TGTGCCAGCAGCCAAACAGGCAGACCCTACTATGGCTACACCTTC
TRBV5-4	TRBJ1-1	-	-	CASSFALMNTEAFF	TGTGCCAGCAGCTTTGCACTTATGAACACTGAAGCTTTCTTT
TRBV7-2	TRBJ1-1	-	-	CASSPPRSGRTEAFF	TGTGCCAGCAGCCCACCGAGGTCAGGGAGGACTGAAGCTTTCTTT
TRBV6-2/TRBV6-3	TRBJ1-2	-	-	CASSYFPEGNYGYTF	TGTGCCAGCAGTTACTTCCCGGAGGGGAACTATGGCTACACCTTC
TRBV19	TRBJ2-7	-	-	CASTPRGGSTYEQYF	TGTGCCAGTACCCCTCGAGGGGGGTCGACCTACGAGCAGTACTTC
TRBV12-5	TRBJ2-5	TRBD1	-	CASGLPNPTGTETQYF	TGTGCTAGTGGTTTGCCGAACCCGACAGGGACGGAGACCCAGTACTTC
TRBV7-9	TRBJ1-2	TRBD1	-	CASFWDREGYGYTF	TGTGCCAGCTTCTGGGACAGGGAAGGCTATGGCTACACCTTC
TRBV10-3	TRBJ2-1	-	-	CAISESQGPSYNEQFF	TGTGCCATCAGTGAGTCACAGGGTCCCTCCTACAATGAGCAGTTCTTC
TRBV15	TRBJ1-2	TRBD1	-	CATSRVGQRNYGYTF	TGTGCCACCAGCAGGGTGGGACAGCGAAACTATGGCTACACCTTC
TRBV10-1	TRBJ2-3	TRBD1	-	CASSGGTGGEDTQYF	TGCGCCAGCAGTGGTGGGACAGGGGGCGAAGATACGCAGTATTTT
TRBV10-2	TRBJ2-5	-	-	CASSEAGPQYF	TGCGCCAGCAGTGAGGCCGGCCCCCAGTACTTC